The next 20 T cell receptor beta chains were all read from a single sample in a study of beta chain features in type 1 diabetes. As every portion of the isolated RNA was reverse transcribed, the sequencing read expressed TCRB transcripts. Clones were read by immunoSEQ multiplex PCR, and TCRdb kept only the in-frame ones, dropping some. This table has just under 150,000 clones, about 9.4% appearing once. The sample comprised naive CD4+ T cells from blood. The receptor source for this set is a man between 18 and 35 years old in good health.

J is TRBJ2-3 and V is TRBV7-2; 7 nucleotides line up with TRBD1. Germline CDR1 reads SGHTA; CDR2 reads FQGNSA. With 5 bases clipped from V and 4 bases from J, the junction kept 6 bases outside the gene matches. The length of the CDR3 is 14 residues. As DNA, the CDR3 is TGTGCCAGCAGCCCTGACAGGGATGCAGATACGCAGTATTTT. Translation: CASSPDRDADTQYF.

There are a few counts of this clone. The chain carries TRBV4-1 and TRBJ2-3; TRBD2 matches at 11 bases. The germline V gene encodes CDR1 MGHRA and CDR2 YSYEKL. The J segment lost 5 bases and the V segment lost 0 bases, leaving 10 bases of the junction unmatched. The CDR3 contains 18 residues. Here the CDR3 reads CASSQELSSGGSIDTQYF. Written as DNA, the CDR3 is TGCGCCAGCAGCCAAGAACTCTCTAGCGGGGGGAGTATAGATACGCAGTATTTT.

This clone occurred a few times. The V and J genes are TRBV5-1 and TRBJ2-1, with TRBD1 identical over 7 bases. CDR3 length: 15 amino acids. CDR1 is SGHRS, CDR2 YFSETQ, per germline. Losses at the gene ends were 3 bases for V and 5 bases for J; bases not matched to a gene: 8. The CDR3 sequence is CASSSGQSGNNEQFF. The CDR3 coding sequence is TGCGCCAGCAGCTCGGGACAGTCTGGGAACAATGAGCAGTTCTTC.

Concerning this clone itself: The same CDR3 also results from other DNA sequences found in this sample. The chain couples TRBV7-2 to TRBJ2-3; 8 nucleotides align to TRBD2. After removal of 5 bases from V and 0 bases from J, the junction contained 7 bases not matched to a gene. The CDR3 is 16 amino acids. Germline V gene lookup returns CDR1 SGHTA and CDR2 FQGNSA. CDR3 protein: CASSTRLAGSTDTQYF. The CDR3 DNA is TGTGCCAGCAGCACGCGCTTAGCGGGGAGCACAGATACGCAGTATTTT.

This clone occurred a few times. The chain employs TRBV7-9 and TRBJ1-5, with D possibly TRBD1 on 6 matching bases. The CDR3 is made up of 14 amino acids. Germline CDR1 is SEHNR and CDR2 is FQNEAQ (reference sequence). The V end lost 5 bases, the J end lost 0 bases, and 8 bases lay between the germline ends. CDR3 in amino acids: CASSRGGSNQPQHF. In DNA, the CDR3 is TGTGCCAGCAGCCGAGGGGGTAGCAATCAGCCCCAGCATTTT.

This clone was counted ten times or more. The chain couples TRBV30 to TRBJ2-5; perhaps TRBD2 as D (6 bases). The ends were cut back, 0 bases at V and 5 bases at J, with 22 bases in the middle. Germline V gene sequence: CDR1 GTSNPN, CDR2 SVGIG (reference sequence). CDR3 length equals 17 residues. The CDR3 nucleotides are TGTGCCTGGAGTGTACGTCTGGGACTCAAGAGGGAGGAGACCCAGTACTTC. Translation: CAWSVRLGLKREETQYF.

This chain links TRBV7-8 with TRBJ1-2; D is ambiguous. The V gene's germline CDR1 is SGHVS and CDR2 FQNEAQ. V was trimmed by 8 bases and J by 4 bases, leaving 14 bases between them. The CDR3 has 13 residues. CDR3 DNA: TGTGCCAGCTACCACGGGGTTACCTATGGCTACACCTTC. Protein product: CASYHGVTYGYTF. Full variable domain (remainder filled in from reference TRBV7-8 and TRBJ1-2): GAGVSQSPRYKVAKRGQDVALRCDPISGHVSLFWYQQALGQGPEFLTYFQNEAQLDKSGLPSDRFFAERPEGSVSTLKIQRTQQEDSAVYLCASYHGVTYGYTFGSGTRLTVV.

In this sample, this clone turned up many times. This sequence joins TRBV21-1 and TRBJ2-7; TRBD2 is the table's D call, not checked against the DNA. TRBV21-1 is shown as a pseudogene. The CDR3 is 12 residues long. CDR3 sequence reads: CASSKGVYEQYF. Here the CDR3 DNA reads TGTGCCAGCAGCAAAGGCGTCTACGAGCAGTACTTC.

This clone appeared a few times. The chain recombines TRBV7-6 with TRBJ2-7, with a tentative D call TRBD2 (5 bases). The CDR3 runs to 14 residues. V lost 1 base and J 7 bases, leaving 14 bases between the germline ends. CDR1 and CDR2 from the germline V gene are SGHVS and FNYEAQ. For the CDR3, the DNA is TGTGCCAGCAGCTTAGGTCCCCTACCGGGGGAGCAGTACTTC. Translation: CASSLGPLPGEQYF.

This clone was seen only a few times. CDR3 amino acids: CASSLRHSMNTEAFF. For the CDR3, the DNA is TGTGCCAGCAGCCTCCGACACTCCATGAACACTGAAGCTTTCTTT. J is TRBJ1-1 and V is TRBV9; D remains unclear. CDR1 is SGDLS and CDR2 is YYNGEE in the germline V gene. The CDR3 extends over 15 amino acids. Trimming cost V 4 bases and J 0 bases, with 13 bases left between them.

This clone was recorded a few times. J is TRBJ1-2 and V is TRBV18; maybe TRBD1 (5 bases). The CDR3 length is 14 residues. The ends were cut back, 3 bases at V and 8 bases at J, with 16 bases in the middle. Germline V CDR1 and CDR2: KGHSH, LQKENI. DNA for the CDR3: TGTGCCAGCTCACCCCCGTGGCAGGGTAGCGGCTACACCTTC. Protein product: CASSPPWQGSGYTF.

This clone occurred a few times. The chain has TRBV11-2 and TRBJ2-3, with D hard to call. Trimming shortened V by 1 base and J by 1 base, and 12 bases separated the two germline ends. Germline-derived CDR1 and CDR2 are SGHAT and FQNNGV. The CDR3 consists of 16 residues. CDR3 nucleotide sequence: TGTGCCAGCAGCTTAGCGTCAGGTTGGGGCACAGATACGCAGTATTTT. Its protein is CASSLASGWGTDTQYF.

The chain couples TRBV10-3 to TRBJ2-1; 8 positions match TRBD1. The V and J ends lost 4 bases and 8 bases, in that order; junction bases with no gene match: 10. The CDR3 has 15 residues. CDR1 and CDR2 from the germline V gene are ENHRY and SYGVKD. CDR3 in amino acids: CAISGMTGDQDEQFF. Written as DNA, the CDR3 is TGTGCCATCAGTGGTATGACAGGGGATCAGGATGAGCAGTTCTTC.

The chain joins TRBV2 to TRBJ2-5; D is perhaps TRBD2 (5 bases). Germline V gene data show CDR1 as SNHLY and CDR2 as FYNNEI. The CDR3 loop spans 14 amino acids. V lost 5 bases and J lost 0, with 10 bases in between. In DNA form, the CDR3 reads TGTGCCAGCAGTCGCGGACTCGACCAAGAGACCCAGTACTTC. Protein: CASSRGLDQETQYF.

V and J are TRBV27 and TRBJ2-3, with TRBD1 matching 10 bases. The CDR3 totals 14 residues. Per the germline V gene, CDR1 is MNHEY and CDR2 is SMNVEV (reference sequence). After removal of 8 bases from V and 5 bases from J, the junction contained 7 bases not matched to a gene. The CDR3 DNA sequence: TGTGCCAGCTCAACGGACAGGGGGAGAGATACGCAGTATTTT. As protein: CASSTDRGRDTQYF.

Worth noting for this clone: The same CDR3 arises from other DNA sequences in this sample as well. V usage is TRBV5-1 and J usage is TRBJ1-5; TRBD1 matches 8 bases. Germline assignment: CDR1 SGHRS and CDR2 YFSETQ. Unmatched junction bases numbered 9, after V lost 3 bases and J lost 7 bases. The CDR3 spans 15 residues. DNA for the CDR3: TGCGCCAGCAGCTCTACAGGGGGAGAGGGCCAGCCCCAGCATTTT. This sequence encodes CASSSTGGEGQPQHF. The full variable domain, in which reference TRBV5-1 and TRBJ1-5 provide the parts outside the CDR3, is KAGVTQTPRYLIKTRGQQVTLSCSPISGHRSVSWYQQTPGQGLQFLFEYFSETQRNKGNFPGRFSGRQFSNSRSEMNVSTLELGDSALYLCASSSTGGEGQPQHFGDGTRLSIL.

This clone appeared a few times. This chain links TRBV18 with TRBJ2-2; 11 bases agree with TRBD1. The CDR3 loop spans 18 amino acids. The V segment lost 1 base and the J segment 7 bases; nucleotides outside the gene matches: 11. From germline, CDR1 is KGHSH and CDR2 LQKENI. The CDR3 spells CASSPQIQRTGGGGELFF. The CDR3 bases are TGTGCCAGCTCACCACAGATTCAAAGGACAGGGGGCGGCGGGGAGCTGTTTTTT.

The chain links TRBV9 to TRBJ1-6; maybe TRBD1 (5 bases). This CDR3 is built from 16 residues. Germline V lookup: CDR1 SGDLS, CDR2 YYNGEE. V gave up 0 bases and J gave up 7 bases, with 14 bases separating them. CDR3 DNA: TGTGCCAGCAGCGTAGCCCCGTCGCAGGGAAATTCACCCCTCCACTTT. Translated: CASSVAPSQGNSPLHF.

The chain recombines TRBV6-4 with TRBJ2-6, with 7 bases aligning to TRBD1. V lost 2 bases, J lost 4 bases, and 8 bases stayed unmatched. CDR1 and CDR2 (germline): MRHNA, SNTAGT. The CDR3 covers 17 residues. CDR3 amino acids: CASSDDTGASGANVLTF. CDR3 nucleotides: TGTGCCAGCAGTGACGATACAGGGGCTTCCGGGGCCAACGTCCTGACTTTC.

The chain combines TRBV9 with TRBJ2-3; D may be TRBD2 (5 bases). Trimming cost V 3 bases and J 2 bases, with 10 bases left between them. The CDR3 extends over 14 amino acids. The germline CDR1 and CDR2 sequences are SGDLS and YYNGEE. CDR3 in amino acids: CASSAGLYTDTQYF. Here the CDR3 DNA reads TGTGCCAGCAGCGCCGGACTGTACACAGATACGCAGTATTTT. The complete variable domain, with remaining parts taken from reference TRBV9 and TRBJ2-3, reads DSGVTQTPKHLITATGQRVTLRCSPRSGDLSVYWYQQSLDQGLQFLIQYYNGEERAKGNILERFSAQQFPDLHSELNLSSLELGDSALYFCASSAGLYTDTQYFGPGTRLTVL.